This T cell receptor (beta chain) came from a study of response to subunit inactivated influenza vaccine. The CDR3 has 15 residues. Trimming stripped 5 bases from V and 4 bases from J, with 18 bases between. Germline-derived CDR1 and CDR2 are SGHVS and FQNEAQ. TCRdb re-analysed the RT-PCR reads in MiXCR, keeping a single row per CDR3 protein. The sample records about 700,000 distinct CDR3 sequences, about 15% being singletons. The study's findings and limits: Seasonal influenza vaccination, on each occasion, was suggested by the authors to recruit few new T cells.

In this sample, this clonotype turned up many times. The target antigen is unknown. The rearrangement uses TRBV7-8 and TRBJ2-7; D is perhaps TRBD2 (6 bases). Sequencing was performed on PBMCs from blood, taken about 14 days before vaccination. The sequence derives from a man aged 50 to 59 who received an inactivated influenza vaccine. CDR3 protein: CASSTFSTRLYEQYF. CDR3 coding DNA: TGTGCCAGCAGCACGTTCTCGACTAGGTTATACGAGCAGTACTTC.